These T cell receptor beta chains were read from a single sample in a study of control samples from healthy donors and cancer patients. TCRdb's copy holds only in-frame clones and misses some; the assay was immunoSEQ multiplex PCR. Of approximately 190,000 clones listed, approximately 91% are singletons. The sequenced sample consisted of blood. These receptors all come from a man in his thirties or forties in good health. CDR3s include the opening cysteine and the closing phenylalanine or tryptophan.

V	J	CDR3
TRBV11-2	TRBJ1-1	CASRKDLKDSTEAFF
TRBV5-5	TRBJ2-1	CASSPLRGTDNEQFF
TRBV27	TRBJ1-2	CASSLRGGLGYTF
TRBV6-5	TRBJ1-1	CASSYSGGLDHTEAFF
TRBV6-5	TRBJ1-5	CASSPDRVKNQPQHF
TRBV19	TRBJ1-1	CASSILTGPNTEAFF
TRBV3-1/TRBV3-2	TRBJ2-7	CASSQGGGGREQYF
TRBV19	TRBJ1-4	CASSWSGDETNEKLFF
TRBV19	TRBJ2-3	CASSIQTGLIRADTQYF
TRBV19	TRBJ2-1	CASSIDGVGSLNEQFF
TRBV30	TRBJ1-3	CAWSVQALGNTIYF
TRBV24-1	TRBJ2-7	CATSDHGATDYEQYF
TRBV2	TRBJ1-5	CASNFLGLNQPQHF
TRBV24-1	TRBJ1-5	CATSDGTTSGQPQHF
TRBV19	TRBJ1-5	CASSPWGASNQPQHF
TRBV18	TRBJ1-5	CASSRGSNQPQHF
TRBV2	TRBJ1-2	CASREEHNYGYTF
TRBV30	TRBJ1-1	CAWSSTGGTEAFF